These 14 T cell receptor beta chains came from one sample sequenced in a study of neurological immune-mediated disorders (dated 2019 in TCRdb). Library prep was done by 5' RACE. TCRdb names Illumina HiSeq 2500 as the instrument used. The raw public reads went through TCRdb reprocessing: fastp at Q25, MiXCR clone calling, in-frame beta chains kept. Duplicate CDR3 protein sequences are folded into a single record with the most common DNA and genes. This sample gives 50,000 to 75,000 distinct CDR3 sequences in total; approximately 12% of them show up just once. About 10% of the sample belongs to the ten largest clones. The specimen sequenced was PBMCs. The receptors derive from a woman in her sixties or seventies with HTLV-1-associated myelopathy (HAM/TSP).

This clonotype was seen repeatedly, ten times or more. The chain carries TRBV3-1 and TRBJ2-7, with D perhaps assigned TRBD1 or TRBD2 (6 bases each). The CDR3 length is 13 residues. The ends were cut back, 1 base at V and 7 bases at J, with 11 bases in the middle. Germline lookup yields CDR1 LGHDT and CDR2 YNNKEL (reference sequence). CDR3 sequence reads: CASSQGGAWEQYF. CDR3 bases: TGTGCCAGCAGCCAAGGGGGGGCATGGGAGCAGTACTTC.

The table lists this clonotype with many counts. J is TRBJ2-6 and V is TRBV5-1; D uncertain. The germline V and J ends were trimmed by 0 bases and 3 bases, with 7 bases remaining between them. This CDR3 spans 15 amino acids. Germline V gene lookup returns CDR1 SGHRS and CDR2 YFSETQ. CDR3 region: CASSLVPGGANVLTF. CDR3 coding DNA: TGCGCCAGCAGCTTGGTTCCCGGTGGGGCCAACGTCCTGACTTTC. The variable domain in full, completed from reference TRBV5-1 and TRBJ2-6, reads KAGVTQTPRYLIKTRGQQVTLSCSPISGHRSVSWYQQTPGQGLQFLFEYFSETQRNKGNFPGRFSGRQFSNSRSEMNVSTLELGDSALYLCASSLVPGGANVLTFGAGSRLTVL.

With regard to this clonotype: The DNA is left out, because the CDR3 cannot be placed on it with certainty; the CDR3 is given as TCRdb lists it. V and J are TRBV7-3 and TRBJ2-1; TRBD2, the table's D call, lacks a check against the DNA. The CDR3 length is 20 residues, termini included. Looked up from germline, CDR1 is SGHTA and CDR2 is FQGTGA. CDR3 sequence: CDSSIYLCSVVRLVLNEQFF.

The sample holds many counts of this clonotype. V and J are TRBV6-5 and TRBJ2-7, with 11 positions matching TRBD1. CDR1 and CDR2 (germline): MNHEY, SVGAGI. This CDR3 region has 15 residues. The V segment lost 0 bases and the J segment 6 bases; nucleotides outside the gene matches: 4. CDR3 amino acids: CASSYSRTGGVEQYF. CDR3 nucleotide sequence: TGTGCCAGCAGTTACTCGAGGACAGGGGGCGTCGAGCAGTACTTC.

There are many counts of this clonotype. At one end, the junction sequence differs from germline, possibly due to a read error. The chain links TRBV29-1 to TRBJ1-2; D call uncertain. CDR1 is SQVTM, CDR2 ANQGSEA, per germline. The CDR3 has 11 residues. The CDR3 region has the DNA TGCAGCGTTGAACCAACAAGGTCCCCATTATTC. It encodes CSVEPTRSPLF.

This clonotype was seen repeatedly, ten times or more. The chain links TRBV28 to TRBJ2-4; D is perhaps TRBD1 or TRBD2 (5 bases each). The germline V and J ends were trimmed by 5 bases and 0 bases, with 14 bases remaining between them. CDR3 length: 16 amino acids. Germline V gives CDR1 MDHEN, CDR2 SYDVKM. The CDR3 nucleotides read TGTGCCAGCAGTCCCGACAGCGGACTAGCCAAAAACATTCAGTACTTC. This encodes CASSPDSGLAKNIQYF.

This clonotype was counted many times. The chain is built from TRBV4-1 and TRBJ2-1, with D hard to call. With 5 bases removed from V and 4 bases from J, the gap between germline ends came to 15 bases. This CDR3 has 15 residues. CDR1 MGHRA and CDR2 YSYEKL come from the germline V gene. This CDR3 reads CASSSDGQRYNEQFF. CDR3 coding DNA: TGCGCCAGCAGCTCCGACGGGCAAAGGTACAATGAGCAGTTCTTC.

There are a few counts of this clonotype. This sequence joins TRBV11-2 and TRBJ2-2; 8 bases fit TRBD1. The junction had 2 bases not matched to a gene; V was cut back by 1 base and J by 1 base. The CDR3 sequence is 16 residues long. Germline loops: CDR1 SGHAT, CDR2 FQNNGV. The DNA of the CDR3 is TGTGCCAGCAGCTTAGCAGGGGGCCGGAACACCGGGGAGCTGTTTTTT. Translation: CASSLAGGRNTGELFF.

This clonotype has a count of ten or more. The chain uses TRBV6-1 and TRBJ2-3; TRBD2 agrees at 8 bases. This CDR3 has 15 amino acids. The germline CDR1 and CDR2 sequences are MNHNS and SASEGT. Trimming at V came to 1 base and at J to 3 bases, leaving 3 bases not matched to a gene. CDR3 sequence reads: CASSEDGRGTDTQYF. The CDR3 DNA sequence: TGTGCCAGCAGTGAAGACGGGAGGGGAACAGATACGCAGTATTTT.

This clonotype was recorded at least ten times. This rearrangement joins TRBV12-3 or TRBV12-4 to TRBJ2-7; 10 positions match TRBD2. Trimming took 5 bases from V and 5 from J; bases not matched to a gene: 6. This CDR3 has 14 residues. CDR3 protein: CASSATSGKDEQYF. The CDR3 DNA follows: TGTGCCAGCAGTGCAACTAGCGGGAAAGACGAGCAGTACTTC.

At least ten counts were recorded for this clonotype. The chain carries TRBV12-3 or TRBV12-4 and TRBJ1-1, with TRBD1 as a possible D gene (5 bases). Trimming cost V 5 bases and J 1 base, with 11 bases left between them. CDR3 size: 14 residues. CDR3 amino acids: CASSEGLQNTEAFF. For the CDR3, the DNA is TGTGCCAGCAGTGAGGGACTTCAGAACACTGAAGCTTTCTTT.

This clonotype was seen ten or more times. The chain uses TRBV5-1 and TRBJ2-1, with 9 positions matching TRBD2. Germline V gene data show CDR1 as SGHRS and CDR2 as YFSETQ. V gave up 4 bases and J gave up 8 bases; unmatched junction bases: 13. The CDR3 sequence is 16 residues long. The CDR3 sequence: CASSLEGLAGIDEQFF. In DNA form, the CDR3 reads TGCGCCAGCAGCCTGGAGGGACTAGCTGGTATCGATGAGCAGTTCTTC.

This clonotype has a count of ten or more. This chain links TRBV5-1 with TRBJ2-7; no clear D. This CDR3 is built from 12 residues. CDR1 and CDR2 (germline): SGHRS, YFSETQ. Trimming removed 0 bases from V and 6 bases from J, with 7 bases in between. The CDR3 DNA follows: TGCGCCAGCAGCTTGGACAGAGGCGAGCAGTACTTC. Translation gives CASSLDRGEQYF.

Many counts were recorded for this clonotype. This sequence joins TRBV11-2 and TRBJ1-1, with unresolved D. In germline, CDR1 is SGHAT, CDR2 FQNNGV. This CDR3 contains 15 residues. Trimming removed 3 bases from V and 0 bases from J, with 11 bases in between. As DNA, the CDR3 is TGTGCCAGCAGCTTGGCCGAACTGATGAACACTGAAGCTTTCTTT. Translation gives CASSLAELMNTEAFF.